This TCR beta chain was identified during a study of T-cell memory formation after mild COVID-19 (dated by TCRdb to the early 2020s). Broadly, across the study: TCR sequence clusters from the two donors were largely donor specific. T-cell clones expanding and contracting after mild COVID-19 in a couple of donors were tracked by longitudinal TCRalpha and TCRbeta repertoire sequencing. The cohort was made up of two young adult volunteers, one female and one male, who were previously healthy. Study-wide findings and limitations: Contracting CD4+ clones appeared mostly in the CM and EM memory subsets, whereas CD8+ clones were enriched in EMRA. SARS-CoV-2 specificity was not confirmed for the second-wave clones peaking on day 37. Some responding clones were detected in pre-infection memory, suggesting pre-existing cross-reactive memory T cells joined the SARS-CoV-2 response. The study covered only two mild cases, and larger cohorts including severe cases with pre-infection samples were considered necessary. Clones that contracted from day 15 to 85 showed balanced CD4/CD8 phenotypes, whereas a second wave of clones that expanded from day 15 to 37 leaned towards CD4+.

The run used an Illumina NovaSeq 6000. TCRalpha and TCRbeta cDNA libraries were built by 5'RACE with constant-segment primers, adding sample barcodes and unique molecular identifiers. RNA was extracted from every sample with Trizol reagent. Amplification of the libraries took two PCR steps, and the second step added a second sample barcode plus Illumina TruSeq adapters. Sequencing of libraries was performed on an Illumina NovaSeq with 2 x 150 bp paired-end reads. As for the authors' bioinformatics: The reads were demultiplexed and collapsed into UMI-guided consensus sequences using migec v1.2.7. Using mixcr v2.1.11, UMI consensuses were aligned to TRA and TRB V and J templates and then assembled into clonotypes. Clonotypes were classified as expanded or contracted when called significant by both edgeR and NoisET, with noise models trained on biological replicates. edgeR calls used a false discovery rate-adjusted p below 0.01 and a log2 fold-change threshold of 1. As an exploratory analysis of dynamics, PCA with hierarchical clustering was applied to max-normalized trajectories of the 1000 most abundant clonotypes. Separately sequenced CD4+ and CD8+ repertoires were used to assign the CD4 or CD8 phenotype of responding clones. TCRdb applied fastp at Q25 and MiXCR to the public reads, then kept only in-frame beta chains. Duplicate CDR3 protein sequences are folded into a single record with the most common DNA and genes. TCRdb's processing, not the study's, gives the V and J calls here. Present in this sample are 250,000 or so distinct CDR3 sequences, approximately 10% of which were seen just once. The ten largest make up around 21% of the sample.

Remarks on this clonotype: Its antigen remains unidentified. One base away there is no much larger clone; base qualities are not given.

The germline V gene encodes CDR1 SGHTA and CDR2 FQGTGA. For this chain, trimming is 5 bases at the V end and 7 bases at the J end, and the number of junction bases without a gene match is 13. The cysteine opens and the phenylalanine closes a CDR3 of 15 amino acids. Only the CDR3 portion is preserved as DNA: 45 bases, with reading frame beginning at the first base. Ficoll-Paque density gradient centrifugation was used to isolate PBMCs. The source of this sequence is a man in his late teens or twenties who had mild COVID-19 (a few samples of this study predate the infection). The sample titles of this study are shuffled in the database, so cell type and time point are left out; the donor was told from shared clones. Here the chain combines TRBV7-3 and TRBJ1-1, with 7 central nucleotides matching TRBD1. The specimen sequenced was PBMCs or a T cell subset sorted from them (not recorded which). The DNA sequence is as follows: TGTGCCAGCAGCCGGGACAGTAGCTTAGGCGGTGAAGCTTTCTTT. This gives the protein CASSRDSSLGGEAFF.